This TCR beta chain was identified during a study of response to subunit inactivated influenza vaccine. MiXCR, applied by TCRdb to the RT-PCR reads, yields one record per CDR3 protein. This table has 800,000 to 1,000,000 distinct CDR3 sequences, about 20% appearing once. Germline V gene sequence: CDR1 KGHSY, CDR2 FQNENV. The CDR3 has 14 residues. The V and J ends lost 5 bases and 4 bases, in that order; junction bases with no gene match: 6. Details on this clonotype: What it binds is not known.

The study, taken as a whole, reports: After each seasonal influenza vaccination, few new T cells are recruited, the authors suggested.

J is TRBJ2-5 and V is TRBV16, with 8 bases fitting TRBD1. The TCR sequence derives from a man aged 45 to 65 who received an inactivated influenza vaccine. Sequencing was performed on PBMCs from blood, taken more than 4 days after vaccination. The CDR3 loop reads CASSGTRGRETQYF. Here the CDR3 DNA reads TGTGCCAGCAGCGGAACCAGGGGGCGAGAGACCCAGTACTTC.